This is a list of T cell receptor beta chains from one sample in a study of cytomegalovirus exposure and HLA in healthy donors. Generated by immunoSEQ multiplex PCR, the TCRdb table keeps only in-frame clones and is missing some. The repertoire includes 130,000 or so clones, approximately 80% of them detected once, and under 1.5% sits in the top ten. The sequenced sample was PBMCs. Receptor source: a man between 45 and 60 years old in good health and CMV-seronegative. Both conserved end residues are part of each CDR3. D genes are given only for firm matches. Only part of the rows carry a size: once, few, many, or a class if the clone is expanded.

clone size,D gene,J gene,V gene,CDR3 protein,CDR3 DNA
-,-,TRBJ2-7,TRBV19,CASSIVAGETYEQYF,TGTGCCAGTAGTATAGTGGCCGGGGAAACCTACGAGCAGTACTTC
once,-,TRBJ2-1,TRBV28,CASSSDYEQFF,TGTGCCAGCAGTTCAGACTATGAGCAGTTCTTC
-,-,TRBJ1-5,TRBV28,CATYTGAAPQHF,TGTGCCACCTATACAGGTGCAGCGCCCCAGCATTTT
-,-,TRBJ1-1,TRBV7-8,CASSLVVRENTEAFF,TGTGCCAGCAGCCTCGTCGTCAGGGAGAACACTGAAGCTTTCTTT
-,TRBD2,TRBJ2-7,TRBV5-1,CASSDPGLAGDEQYF,TGCGCCAGCAGCGATCCCGGACTAGCGGGGGACGAGCAGTACTTC
few,-,TRBJ2-7,TRBV20-1,CSASPEQYF,TGCAGTGCTTCTCCGGAGCAGTACTTC
-,-,TRBJ1-4,TRBV4-2,CASSQDRGDRTNEKLFF,TGTGCCAGCAGCCAAGATAGAGGCGACAGGACTAATGAAAAACTGTTTTTT
once,-,TRBJ1-2,TRBV2,CASTREADNYGYTF,TGTGCCAGCACCCGAGAGGCAGATAACTATGGCTACACCTTC
-,-,TRBJ1-5,TRBV27,CASSPTTVTLANQPQHF,TGTGCCAGCAGTCCAACAACAGTGACCCTAGCCAATCAGCCCCAGCATTTT
-,TRBD1,TRBJ1-2,TRBV5-1,CASSTQGQNYGYTF,TGCGCCAGCAGCACCCAGGGACAGAACTATGGCTACACCTTC
-,TRBD2,TRBJ2-7,TRBV14,CASSHRTSGIPHEQYF,TGTGCCAGCAGCCACAGGACTAGCGGGATTCCCCACGAGCAGTACTTC
-,-,TRBJ1-4,TRBV7-9,CASSLATGEKLFF,TGTGCCAGCAGCTTAGCGACGGGTGAAAAACTGTTTTTT
-,-,TRBJ1-3,TRBV5-1,CASSLFQGNSGNTIYF,TGCGCCAGCAGCTTGTTCCAGGGGAACTCTGGAAACACCATATATTTT
-,TRBD2,TRBJ2-3,TRBV5-1,CASSFNSGTSGITDTQYF,TGCGCCAGCAGCTTTAATTCCGGGACTAGCGGAATCACAGATACGCAGTATTTT
few,-,TRBJ1-3,TRBV6-5,CASSYEGVSGNTIYF,TGTGCCAGCAGTTACGAGGGGGTTTCTGGAAACACCATATATTTT
-,TRBD2,TRBJ2-7,TRBV7-8,CASSSSSGSYEQYF,TGTGCCAGCAGCTCCTCTAGCGGGTCCTACGAGCAGTACTTC
-,TRBD2,TRBJ2-2,TRBV6-5,CASSYFLAGGTGELFF,TGTGCCAGCAGTTATTTCCTAGCGGGAGGCACCGGGGAGCTGTTTTTT
-,TRBD2,TRBJ2-3,TRBV6-5,CASSRRLAEDTQYF,TGTGCCAGCAGCCGCCGACTAGCGGAGGATACGCAGTATTTT
-,TRBD1,TRBJ1-2,TRBV28,CASSPGTDYGYTF,TGTGCCAGCAGTCCGGGGACAGACTATGGCTACACCTTC
-,TRBD2,TRBJ2-1,TRBV9,CASSEGTSGSRSYNEQFF,TGTGCCAGCAGCGAGGGGACTAGCGGGAGTAGATCCTACAATGAGCAGTTCTTC
-,-,TRBJ2-2,TRBV5-4,CASSQDGVDTGELFF,TGTGCCAGCAGCCAAGACGGGGTGGACACCGGGGAGCTGTTTTTT
-,-,TRBJ2-1,TRBV7-2,CASSSRLLPGNEQFF,TGTGCCAGCAGTTCCCGACTTTTACCAGGGAATGAGCAGTTCTTC
-,-,TRBJ1-5,TRBV19,CASSIAGTTHRPQHF,TGTGCCAGTAGTATAGCAGGGACAACACATCGGCCCCAGCATTTT
-,-,TRBJ2-7,TRBV4-2,CASSREGRGSYEQYF,TGTGCCAGCAGCCGAGAGGGCAGGGGCTCCTACGAGCAGTACTTC
-,-,TRBJ1-3,TRBV28,CASSPSGTAGNTIYF,TGTGCCAGCAGCCCTTCAGGGACTGCTGGAAACACCATATATTTT
-,TRBD2,TRBJ2-1,TRBV5-1,CASSSGLADYNEQFF,TGCGCCAGCAGCTCCGGACTAGCGGATTACAATGAGCAGTTCTTC
-,-,TRBJ1-1,TRBV18,CASSSIDSNTEAFF,TGTGCCAGCTCCTCCATAGACAGTAACACTGAAGCTTTCTTT
once,-,TRBJ2-5,TRBV7-6,CASSLAPVGSQETQYF,TGTGCCAGCAGCTTAGCGCCGGTCGGGAGCCAAGAGACCCAGTACTTC
once,TRBD2,TRBJ2-1,TRBV19,CASSISGTSGLSSYNEQFF,TGTGCCAGTAGTATATCCGGGACTAGCGGCCTCAGCTCCTACAATGAGCAGTTCTTC
-,-,TRBJ1-1,TRBV18,CASSRLGLPNTEAFF,TGTGCCAGCTCACGATTGGGACTCCCGAACACTGAAGCTTTCTTT
-,TRBD2,TRBJ2-5,TRBV19,CASSKGLADSQETQYF,TGTGCCAGTAGTAAGGGACTAGCGGACAGCCAAGAGACCCAGTACTTC
-,TRBD1,TRBJ1-2,TRBV10-3,CAISEGTGGHYGYTF,TGTGCCATCAGTGAGGGGACAGGGGGGCACTATGGCTACACCTTC
-,TRBD1,TRBJ2-3,TRBV6-5,CASSYEGQGTDTQYF,TGTGCCAGCAGTTACGAGGGACAGGGGACAGATACGCAGTATTTT
-,-,TRBJ2-5,TRBV5-1,CASSLYSSAEQETQYF,TGCGCCAGCAGCTTGTATTCCTCAGCGGAGCAAGAGACCCAGTACTTC
-,TRBD1,TRBJ2-1,TRBV4-2,CASSPGQGGYNEQFF,TGTGCCAGCAGCCCGGGACAGGGGGGATACAATGAGCAGTTCTTC
-,TRBD1,TRBJ2-7,TRBV15,CATSRDRGRYEQYF,TGTGCCACCAGCAGGGACAGGGGGCGATACGAGCAGTACTTC
once,TRBD2,TRBJ2-7,TRBV6-6,CASSPRTSAIPYEQYF,TGTGCCAGCAGCCCTCGGACTAGCGCGATCCCCTACGAGCAGTACTTC
-,TRBD1,TRBJ2-1,TRBV28,CASSPRDRGFNEQFF,TGTGCCAGCAGTCCCCGGGACAGGGGCTTCAATGAGCAGTTCTTC
few,-,TRBJ2-1,TRBV5-4,CASSFALQRDNEQFF,TGTGCCAGCAGCTTCGCCCTTCAGCGGGACAATGAGCAGTTCTTC
-,TRBD1,TRBJ1-5,TRBV6-1,CASSETGTGSQPQHF,TGTGCCAGCAGTGAGACAGGGACAGGGTCCCAGCCCCAGCATTTT
-,-,TRBJ1-4,TRBV14,CASSQVSGFNEKLFF,TGTGCCAGCAGCCAAGTCAGCGGATTTAATGAAAAACTGTTTTTT
-,-,TRBJ2-7,TRBV16,CASSPSGTPMQREQYF,TGTGCCAGCAGCCCTTCTGGGACTCCCATGCAGCGGGAGCAGTACTTC
once,TRBD2,TRBJ2-7,TRBV19,CASSMAGTSRVEQYF,TGTGCCAGTAGTATGGCCGGGACTAGCCGAGTGGAGCAGTACTTC
-,-,TRBJ2-1,TRBV28,CASKVAVLVNEQFF,TGTGCCAGCAAGGTAGCGGTCCTCGTTAATGAGCAGTTCTTC
-,TRBD1,TRBJ2-7,TRBV27,CASSPGAGGYEQYF,TGTGCCAGCAGCCCAGGGGCAGGGGGCTACGAGCAGTACTTC
-,-,TRBJ2-1,TRBV28,CASTTFGSYNEQFF,TGTGCCAGCACCACATTCGGGAGCTACAATGAGCAGTTCTTC
-,-,TRBJ2-3,TRBV9,CASSAQGFVDTQYF,TGTGCCAGCAGCGCCCAGGGGTTCGTAGATACGCAGTATTTT
-,TRBD1,TRBJ2-1,TRBV5-4,CASSGDRRNEQFF,TGTGCCAGCAGCGGGGACAGACGCAATGAGCAGTTCTTC
-,-,TRBJ1-5,TRBV19,CASQGFSNQPQHF,TGTGCCAGTCAGGGGTTTAGCAATCAGCCCCAGCATTTT
-,TRBD2,TRBJ2-1,TRBV10-2,CASSPSSGAIYNEQFF,TGCGCCAGCAGTCCTTCTAGCGGGGCGATCTACAATGAGCAGTTCTTC
-,TRBD2,TRBJ2-7,TRBV7-9,CASSLTASGRGEQYF,TGTGCCAGCAGCTTAACGGCTAGCGGGAGAGGGGAGCAGTACTTC
-,-,TRBJ2-6,TRBV27,CASSDPRLGANVLTF,TGTGCCAGCAGTGACCCTAGGCTTGGGGCCAACGTCCTGACTTTC
-,TRBD1,TRBJ1-3,TRBV13,CASSPPTTGAGNTIYF,TGTGCCAGCAGCCCACCCACGACAGGGGCTGGAAACACCATATATTTT
-,TRBD1,TRBJ2-7,TRBV29-1,CSVQPGQGVGEQYF,TGCAGCGTCCAACCGGGACAGGGGGTAGGCGAGCAGTACTTC
few,TRBD2,TRBJ2-3,TRBV7-9,CASSRLALRDTQYF,TGTGCCAGCAGCCGACTAGCGCTGCGAGATACGCAGTATTTT
-,TRBD2,TRBJ2-7,TRBV4-1,CASSQGLAGGYEQYF,TGCGCCAGCAGCCAAGGACTAGCGGGAGGGTACGAGCAGTACTTC